The 21 T cell receptor beta chains below all came from one sample that was sequenced in a study of cytomegalovirus exposure and HLA in healthy donors. The PCR contained 60 Vbeta and 13 Jbeta primers. TCRdb keeps only in-frame clones here, not all; method: immunoSEQ multiplex PCR. The repertoire holds some 110,000 clones, with around 86% as singletons. The specimen was PBMCs. These TCRs come from a man aged 30 to 45 in good health and CMV-seropositive.

This clone was seen only a few times. The genes are TRBV9 and TRBJ1-4, with 7 bases identical to TRBD1. The V gene end was trimmed by 4 bases and the J gene end by 4 bases; junction bases not matched to a gene: 4. The length of the CDR3 is 14 residues. Per germline, CDR1 SGDLS and CDR2 YYNGEE. The CDR3 loop is CASSPGQVNEKLFF. Here the CDR3 DNA reads TGTGCCAGCAGCCCCGGACAGGTTAATGAAAAACTGTTTTTT.

The chain recombines TRBV6-5 with TRBJ2-5; 10 bases match TRBD2. This CDR3 comprises 15 residues. The junction had 6 bases not matched to a gene; V was cut back by 5 bases and J by 3 bases. CDR1 and CDR2 (germline): MNHEY, SVGAGI. The CDR3 bases are TGTGCCAGCAGTCTCGGACTAGCGGTTGAAGAGACCCAGTACTTC. Translation: CASSLGLAVEETQYF.

Worth noting for this clone: Other DNA sequences in the sample encode the same CDR3. V gene TRBV5-6 combines with J gene TRBJ1-1; TRBD1 agrees at 7 bases. Looked up from germline, CDR1 is SGHDT and CDR2 is YYEEEE. With V trimmed by 2 bases and J by 5 bases, 6 bases remained unmatched. This CDR3 comprises 14 residues. CDR3 coding DNA: TGTGCCAGCAGCTTTACAGGGGCAGGGACTGAAGCTTTCTTT. Protein: CASSFTGAGTEAFF.

The DNA for the CDR3 is TGTGCCAGCACCCCTCTAGCGGGGAGCACAGATACGCAGTATTTT. Its protein product is CASTPLAGSTDTQYF. The V and J genes are TRBV6-4 and TRBJ2-3; TRBD2 agrees at 9 bases. The CDR3 contains 15 residues. Germline V lookup: CDR1 MRHNA, CDR2 SNTAGT. V dropped 7 bases and J dropped 0; count of bases not matched to a gene: 5.

The chain links TRBV28 to TRBJ2-3, with TRBD2 matching over 12 bases. The V and J ends lost 6 bases and 6 bases, in that order; junction bases with no gene match: 10. The germline V gene encodes CDR1 MDHEN and CDR2 SYDVKM. The CDR3 extends over 16 amino acids. In DNA form, the CDR3 reads TGTGCCAGCAGAACGACTAGCGGGGGCCGGGCGGATACGCAGTATTTT. Residues: CASRTTSGGRADTQYF.

This sequence joins TRBV7-9 and TRBJ2-1; the match to TRBD1 covers 10 bases. Trimming cost V 5 bases and J 2 bases; bases outside gene matches: 9. Germline values: CDR1 SEHNR, CDR2 FQNEAQ (reference sequence). CDR3 length: 17 amino acids. The CDR3 is CASSIDRDRGPYNEQFF. CDR3 sequence (DNA): TGTGCCAGCAGCATAGACCGGGACAGGGGACCCTACAATGAGCAGTTCTTC. The full variable domain, completed using reference TRBV7-9 and TRBJ2-1, is DTGVSQNPRHKITKRGQNVTFRCDPISEHNRLYWYRQTLGQGPEFLTYFQNEAQLEKSRLLSDRFSAERPKGSFSTLEIQRTEQGDSAMYLCASSIDRDRGPYNEQFFGPGTRLTVL.

This clone was recorded a few times. This sample includes further DNA sequences coding for the same CDR3. The chain has TRBV2 and TRBJ1-1; the D gene is possibly TRBD1 (5 bases). V lost 6 bases to trimming and J lost 8 bases, with 16 bases between them. The CDR3 contains 13 residues. Germline CDR1 and CDR2: SNHLY and FYNNEI. CDR3 protein: CASSLAGQLEAFF. The CDR3 DNA follows: TGTGCCAGCAGCCTAGCGGGGCAGCTGGAAGCTTTCTTT.

The chain couples TRBV7-2 to TRBJ1-4, with TRBD1 matching over 11 bases. The V and J ends lost 6 bases and 8 bases, in that order; junction bases with no gene match: 8. The CDR3 covers 15 residues. From germline, CDR1 is SGHTA and CDR2 FQGNSA. CDR3 residues: CASRFSRDRGEKLFF. In DNA, the CDR3 is TGTGCCAGCAGATTCAGCCGGGACAGGGGGGAAAAACTGTTTTTT.

The chain employs TRBV5-1 and TRBJ2-7; TRBD2 matches at 8 bases. CDR1 is SGHRS and CDR2 is YFSETQ in the germline V gene. After removal of 4 bases from V and 3 bases from J, the junction contained 9 bases not matched to a gene. The CDR3 is made up of 15 amino acids. The CDR3 spells CASSTGLAGNYEQYF. The CDR3, as DNA: TGCGCCAGCAGCACCGGACTAGCTGGTAACTACGAGCAGTACTTC.

The chain joins TRBV10-3 to TRBJ2-3; 12 nucleotides align to TRBD2. The V gene's germline CDR1 is ENHRY and CDR2 SYGVKD. The J segment lost 0 bases and the V segment lost 9 bases, leaving 7 bases of the junction unmatched. This CDR3 spans 16 amino acids. The CDR3 nucleotides are TGTGCCATGGCCTCTAGCGGGGGGGCTAGCACAGATACGCAGTATTTT. Its protein is CAMASSGGASTDTQYF.

This clone has a single count. This sequence joins TRBV6-4 and TRBJ2-1, with 7 bases that match TRBD2. In germline, CDR1 is MRHNA, CDR2 SNTAGT. V shed 11 bases, J shed 5 bases, and the junction held 12 bases outside the gene matches. The CDR3 covers 14 residues. The CDR3 bases are TGTGCCCAAAACTTCCGGGACTACAACAATGAGCAGTTCTTC. Amino acid sequence: CAQNFRDYNNEQFF.

The gene calls are TRBV9 and TRBJ2-1; D not certain. Trimming took off 4 bases at V and 8 bases at J, with 19 bases between the two ends. The germline gives CDR1 SGDLS, CDR2 YYNGEE. The CDR3 extends over 15 amino acids. This CDR3 is CASSLSSVAGDEQFF. The CDR3 nucleotides read TGTGCCAGCAGCCTGTCTAGTGTCGCTGGCGATGAGCAGTTCTTC.

The chain joins TRBV15 to TRBJ1-5, with 10 bases aligning to TRBD1. The J segment lost 2 bases and the V segment lost 7 bases, leaving 2 bases of the junction unmatched. This CDR3 is 14 amino acids long. Germline V gene sequence: CDR1 LNHNV, CDR2 YYDKDF (reference sequence). The CDR3 loop is CATKTGGGNQPQHF. CDR3 nucleotides: TGTGCCACCAAGACAGGGGGCGGCAATCAGCCCCAGCATTTT.

This sequence joins TRBV7-6 and TRBJ1-2; 10 bases line up with TRBD1. Germline CDR1 reads SGHVS; CDR2 reads FNYEAQ. This CDR3 has 14 residues. J gave up 6 bases and V 5 bases, and 6 bases lay outside the gene matches. For the CDR3, the DNA is TGTGCCAGCAGCAGACAGGGGGCGCAGGATGGCTACACCTTC. Its translation is CASSRQGAQDGYTF.

The rearrangement joins TRBV7-9 to TRBJ2-1; D is possibly TRBD1 (5 bases). The CDR3 sequence is 13 residues long. Germline V gene sequence: CDR1 SEHNR, CDR2 FQNEAQ (reference sequence). Trimming took 5 bases from V and 6 from J, leaving 11 bases between them. CDR3 sequence: CASSPDMTNEQFF. CDR3 coding DNA: TGTGCCAGCAGCCCGGACATGACCAATGAGCAGTTCTTC.

This clone has a handful of counts. This sequence joins TRBV27 and TRBJ1-5; D is unresolved. The V end was cut by 7 bases, the J end by 1 base, with 20 bases between. This CDR3 region has 17 residues. Germline-derived CDR1 and CDR2 are MNHEY and SMNVEV (reference sequence). The CDR3 loop is CASTQGSRVGSNQPQHF. Here the CDR3 DNA reads TGTGCCAGCACCCAAGGGAGTAGGGTCGGAAGCAATCAGCCCCAGCATTTT.

This clone has only one observation. The rearrangement joins TRBV15 to TRBJ1-2; 7 bases fit TRBD1. The V segment lost 0 bases and the J segment 8 bases; nucleotides outside the gene matches: 6. Germline V lookup: CDR1 LNHNV, CDR2 YYDKDF (reference sequence). This CDR3 is built from 14 residues. CDR3 nucleotides: TGTGCCACCAGCAGAGATACGGCAGGGGGAGGCTACACCTTC. Encoded protein: CATSRDTAGGGYTF.

This clone has only a few counts. The genes are TRBV5-1 and TRBJ2-7, with TRBD1 matching over 7 bases. Germline assignment: CDR1 SGHRS and CDR2 YFSETQ. V shed 1 base, J shed 2 bases, and the junction held 6 bases outside the gene matches. The CDR3 sequence is 15 residues long. The CDR3, as DNA: TGCGCCAGCAGCTTGTTCGGGCAGGGGGCCTACGAGCAGTACTTC. Its translation: CASSLFGQGAYEQYF. Variable domain in full (rest from reference TRBV5-1 and TRBJ2-7): KAGVTQTPRYLIKTRGQQVTLSCSPISGHRSVSWYQQTPGQGLQFLFEYFSETQRNKGNFPGRFSGRQFSNSRSEMNVSTLELGDSALYLCASSLFGQGAYEQYFGPGTRLTVT.

Only a few counts were recorded for this clone. The V call is TRBV5-1, the J call TRBJ2-5; maybe TRBD1 (7 bases). Trimming cost V 7 bases and J 8 bases, with 21 bases left between them. Germline CDR1 and CDR2: SGHRS and YFSETQ. The CDR3 loop spans 14 amino acids. The CDR3 region is CASGEGTVRETQYF. The CDR3 DNA sequence: TGCGCCAGCGGGGAAGGGACAGTGCGGGAAACCCAGTACTTC.

This rearrangement joins TRBV30 to TRBJ2-3; D is possibly TRBD2 (6 bases). Trimming left V 0 bases short and J 6 bases short, with 10 bases between. Germline V gives CDR1 GTSNPN, CDR2 SVGIG (reference sequence). The CDR3 extends over 13 amino acids. As DNA, the CDR3 is TGTGCCTGGAGTGTAGGAGGGGCCGATACGCAGTATTTT. As protein: CAWSVGGADTQYF.

The chain employs TRBV19 and TRBJ2-3, with D perhaps TRBD2 (5 bases). The germline V gene has CDR1 LNHDA and CDR2 SQIVND (reference sequence). The CDR3 is 16 amino acids. Trimming took 5 bases from V and 0 from J, leaving 15 bases between them. This CDR3 is CASSRGMRTSTDTQYF. The DNA for the CDR3 is TGTGCCAGTAGTCGCGGAATGAGGACTAGCACAGATACGCAGTATTTT. The full variable domain, in which reference TRBV19 and TRBJ2-3 provide the parts outside the CDR3, is DGGITQSPKYLFRKEGQNVTLSCEQNLNHDAMYWYRQDPGQGLRLIYYSQIVNDFQKGDIAEGYSVSREKKESFPLTVTSAQKNPTAFYLCASSRGMRTSTDTQYFGPGTRLTVL.